These T cell receptor beta chains were read from a single sample in a study of CD8+ T cells in alopecia areata. Data came from immunoSEQ multiplex PCR; TCRdb stores just in-frame clones and leaves some out. The sample yields hundreds of thousands of clones, around three fifths seen once. The sample in question was CD4+ T cells sorted from blood, obtained around week 53, from a patient treated with tofacitinib. The receptor source for this set is a human donor with alopecia areata. CDR3s include the opening cysteine and the closing phenylalanine or tryptophan.

CDR3aa	j_gene	v_gene	len
CASSPGGPYNEQFF	TRBJ2-1	TRBV25-1	14
CASSPFVGEETQYF	TRBJ2-5	TRBV18	14
CSGEQGTDTQYF	TRBJ2-3	TRBV29-1	12
CSGGEGQQYF	TRBJ2-3	TRBV29-1	10
CSARLGAASTDTQYF	TRBJ2-3	TRBV29-1	15
CASNAQGNQETQYF	TRBJ2-5	TRBV6-5	14
CSVEAQVGRYF	TRBJ2-5	TRBV29-1	11
CAWSVRDRPTEAFF	TRBJ1-1	TRBV30	14
CASSPSVGQGLGYTF	TRBJ1-2	TRBV9	15
CASSFGRAYEQYF	TRBJ2-7	TRBV19	13
CAWTPGMEAFF	TRBJ1-1	TRBV30	11
CASRDPLGSSYNEQFF	TRBJ2-1	TRBV19	16
CASSVGSGIEQYF	TRBJ2-7	TRBV9	13
CSGALAFDEQFF	TRBJ2-1	TRBV29-1	12
CASAGDNVGKLFF	TRBJ1-4	TRBV19	13
CASRKSGQDTEAFF	TRBJ1-1	TRBV25-1	14
CSVRGTSASGEQYF	TRBJ2-7	TRBV29-1	14
CASSLEGRGSGYTF	TRBJ1-2	TRBV5-1	14
CSFTGGVVTQYF	TRBJ2-5	TRBV29-1	12
CASSQGWEDGETQYF	TRBJ2-5	TRBV4-2	15
CAWSVGMPYEQYF	TRBJ2-7	TRBV30	13
CASSLRTGDYGYTF	TRBJ1-2	TRBV7-2	14
CASSRGQGGYTF	TRBJ1-2	TRBV6-5	12
CASSLTINQPQHF	TRBJ1-5	TRBV7-6	13
CASRGGGNTEAFF	TRBJ1-1	TRBV27	13
CASGRGEWADTQYF	TRBJ2-3	TRBV9	14
CASSSAGSHSNQPQHF	TRBJ1-5	TRBV28	16
CSVGQGATYEQYF	TRBJ2-7	TRBV29-1	13
CASSQVGRNQPQHF	TRBJ1-5	TRBV4-3	14
CASSRGPTGAANTGELFF	TRBJ2-2	TRBV4-1	18
CASSARDTTYEQYF	TRBJ2-7	TRBV9	14
CAWSVSQDTQYF	TRBJ2-3	TRBV30	12
CASSLQVNTEAFF	TRBJ1-1	TRBV7-9	13
CASSLAGPIGGEQFF	TRBJ2-1	TRBV5-1	15
CAWSRQGTGELFF	TRBJ2-2	TRBV30	13
CASSSRTTYEQYF	TRBJ2-7	TRBV7-2	13
CASSVSGIGELFF	TRBJ2-2	TRBV2	13
CASSRPGQTYEQYF	TRBJ2-7	TRBV7-2	14
CASSDWPRSRGFYEQYF	TRBJ2-7	TRBV5-1	17
CASSESGGRLGNYGYTF	TRBJ1-2	TRBV25-1	17
CASSPAGSSGYGYTF	TRBJ1-2	TRBV6-1	15
CASSFVSLSYEQYF	TRBJ2-7	TRBV5-1	14
CSVQGDGNQPQHF	TRBJ1-5	TRBV29-1	13
CASSLRTGGQETQYF	TRBJ2-5	TRBV5-6	15
CSVAREGNEKLFF	TRBJ1-4	TRBV29-1	13
CAWAPGLGRDQYF	TRBJ2-5	TRBV30	13
CASRPQGNQPQHF	TRBJ1-5	TRBV19	13
CASGTGLDEQYF	TRBJ2-7	TRBV5-1	12
CASSRLGQSYEQYF	TRBJ2-7	TRBV27	14
CASSLAGGAYNEQFF	TRBJ2-1	TRBV7-2	15
CSVLARGGSDTQYF	TRBJ2-3	TRBV29-1	14
CASSFNREGYTF	TRBJ1-2	TRBV7-9	12
CASSLGQSGMVFSQYF	TRBJ2-3	TRBV5-6	16
CASSPTLGSYNEQFF	TRBJ2-1	TRBV7-7	15
CAWSTGTQETQYF	TRBJ2-5	TRBV30	13
CASRDTGNTIYF	TRBJ1-3	TRBV6-6	12
CASSVIGAQETQYF	TRBJ2-5	TRBV9	14
CAWSVGAFDQPQHF	TRBJ1-5	TRBV30	14
CASSLGLHRGQLSYEQYF	TRBJ2-7	TRBV5-6	18
CSVAPSSGEQFF	TRBJ2-1	TRBV29-1	12